The 9 T cell receptor beta chains given below trace back to one sample, sequenced in a study of blood T cell repertoires in COVID-19. The table came from immunoSEQ multiplex PCR; TCRdb's copy has only in-frame clones and leaves some out. The profile shows roughly 60,000 clones, around 75% of them singletons. The sequenced sample was peripheral blood. The receptors derive from a human donor in a cohort sampled during active COVID-19.

This clone was seen only a few times. The chain has TRBV7-3 and TRBJ1-1; weak D call: TRBD1 (6 bases). V was clipped by 1 base and J by 3 bases, with 6 bases between them. Germline V lookup: CDR1 SGHTA, CDR2 FQGTGA. CDR3 size: 13 residues. The CDR3 DNA sequence: TGTGCCAGCAGCTTAAACAGGGACACTGAAGCTTTCTTT. It yields the protein CASSLNRDTEAFF.

This CDR3 reads CASSQSISGNTIYF. CDR3 nucleotides: TGTGCCAGCTCACAAAGCATCTCTGGAAACACCATATATTTT. The chain links TRBV18 to TRBJ1-3, with unresolved D. The V end lost 4 bases, the J end lost 0 bases, and 7 bases lay between the germline ends. The CDR3 loop spans 14 amino acids. Germline CDR1 reads KGHSH; CDR2 reads LQKENI.

This clone has only one observation. The rearrangement links TRBV2 to TRBJ1-6, with 8 bases that match TRBD1. V lost 7 bases to trimming and J lost 10 bases; unmatched junction nucleotides: 9. The CDR3 has 14 amino acids. The germline gives CDR1 SNHLY, CDR2 FYNNEI. The CDR3 is CASNPDRVNSPLHF. As DNA, the CDR3 is TGTGCCAGCAACCCGGACAGGGTAAACTCACCCCTCCACTTT.

The V gene is TRBV4-2, the J gene TRBJ2-7, with unresolved D. The CDR3 is 13 residues long. V lost 1 base, J lost 5 bases, and 9 bases lay in between. In germline, CDR1 is LGHNA, CDR2 YNFKEQ. CDR3 residues: CASSQVSSHEQYF. CDR3 DNA sequence: TGTGCCAGCAGCCAAGTCTCGAGCCACGAGCAGTACTTC.

V and J are TRBV5-5 and TRBJ2-7; D might be TRBD1 (5 bases). The CDR3 spans 18 residues. The germline gives CDR1 SGHKS, CDR2 YYEKEE (reference sequence). Trimming cost V 2 bases and J 1 base, with 22 bases left between them. The CDR3 coding sequence is TGTGCCAGCAGCTTCCCCTCGGCGGCAGGGCCCCGATCCTACGAGCAGTACTTC. It is translated as CASSFPSAAGPRSYEQYF.

Here the CDR3 DNA reads TGTGCCAGCAGCCCCCGGACTATCGAGGGTGAGCAGTTCTTC. Its translation is CASSPRTIEGEQFF. The chain carries TRBV2 and TRBJ2-1; tentative D call: TRBD2 (6 bases). Germline assignment: CDR1 SNHLY and CDR2 FYNNEI. Between the trimmed V and J ends, which lost 6 bases and 9 bases, there was a span of 18 bases. The CDR3 length is 14 residues.

The V call is TRBV5-1, the J call TRBJ2-2, with 13 bases aligning to TRBD2. V trimming: 4 bases; J trimming: 6 bases; junction bases outside the gene matches: 12. The CDR3 loop spans 18 amino acids. Germline loops: CDR1 SGHRS, CDR2 YFSETQ. In DNA, the CDR3 is TGCGCCAGCAGCCTAAAAATACTAGCGGGAGGGCGACCCGGGGAGCTGTTTTTT. This translates into CASSLKILAGGRPGELFF.

This clone came up once. The chain joins TRBV14 to TRBJ2-2; 10 bases line up with TRBD2. This CDR3 has 15 residues. The germline CDR1 and CDR2 sequences are SGHDN and FVKESK. The junction had 5 bases not matched to a gene; V was cut back by 4 bases and J by 6 bases. CDR3 residues: CASSPAGGGAGELFF. Here the CDR3 DNA reads TGTGCCAGCAGCCCAGCGGGAGGGGGTGCCGGGGAGCTGTTTTTT.

The chain has TRBV19 and TRBJ1-3; perhaps TRBD1 as D (6 bases). Germline V gene sequence: CDR1 LNHDA, CDR2 SQIVND (reference sequence). CDR3 length equals 16 residues. V was trimmed by 3 bases and J by 1 base, leaving 13 bases between them. The CDR3 spells CASSMAGGQSGNTIYF. The CDR3 bases are TGTGCCAGTAGTATGGCTGGGGGCCAATCTGGAAACACCATATATTTT.